The 5 T cell receptor beta chains reported below all come from one sample, sequenced in a study of beta chain features in type 1 diabetes. Expressed TCRB transcripts were sequenced because the isolated RNA had all been reverse transcribed beforehand. Assay: immunoSEQ multiplex PCR; the TCRdb copy retains only in-frame clones and omits some. The sample contains 680,000 or so clones, about 16% of which appear only once. Sequences were obtained from naive CD4+ T cells from blood. These receptors came from a man between 18 and 35 years old in good health.

The chain employs TRBV28 and TRBJ2-3; 7 bases map to TRBD1. V was clipped by 3 bases and J by 4 bases; unmatched bases: 4. The germline CDR1 and CDR2 sequences are MDHEN and SYDVKM. The CDR3 consists of 14 residues. The CDR3, as DNA: TGTGCCAGCAGTTTTCCTAGGGGGCCAGATACGCAGTATTTT. It specifies CASSFPRGPDTQYF.

This clone has a handful of counts. V and J are TRBV18 and TRBJ2-7; weak D call: TRBD1 (5 bases). CDR3 size: 14 residues. The germline V gene has CDR1 KGHSH and CDR2 LQKENI. V lost 2 bases to trimming and J lost 6 bases, with 14 bases between them. Written as DNA, the CDR3 is TGTGCCAGCTCACCAAGACAGTCCACACTCGAGCAGTACTTC. This codes for CASSPRQSTLEQYF.

On this clone itself: A read error may produce the germline difference seen at one junction end. J is TRBJ1-5 and V is TRBV6-1; no firm D call. In germline, CDR1 is MNHNS, CDR2 SASEGT. The CDR3 has 13 residues. CDR3 in DNA: TGTGCCAGCATTGAAGGGTTGAATCAGCCCCAGCATTTT. Amino acids: CASIEGLNQPQHF.

The CDR3 bases are TGTGCCAGCAGCTTATCGCACGCTGGAAACACCATATATTTT. Its protein product is CASSLSHAGNTIYF. The chain links TRBV7-2 to TRBJ1-3; D ambiguous. This CDR3 region has 14 residues. Trimming cost V 2 bases and J 2 bases, with 7 bases left between them. Germline V lookup: CDR1 SGHTA, CDR2 FQGNSA.

This clone has only a few counts. This chain joins TRBV30 and TRBJ2-7, with TRBD1 identical over 8 bases. CDR1 and CDR2 (germline): GTSNPN, SVGIG (reference sequence). Trimming took 5 bases from V and 3 from J; bases not matched to a gene: 3. CDR3 length equals 12 residues. The DNA for the CDR3 is TGTGCCTGGGGACAGGGTGTCTACGAGCAGTACTTC. Translating it yields CAWGQGVYEQYF. Complete variable domain (other parts from reference TRBV30 and TRBJ2-7): SQTIHQWPATLVQPVGSPLSLECTVEGTSNPNLYWYRQAAGRGLQLLFYSVGIGQISSEVPQNLSASRPQDRQFILSSKKLLLSDSGFYLCAWGQGVYEQYFGPGTRLTVT.